This T cell receptor (beta chain) stems from a study of blood T cell repertoires in COVID-19. Authors' data handling: By means of reference gene primer amplification, nucleated cell counts were estimated. Method: immunoSEQ multiplex PCR; TCRdb's copy keeps in-frame clones and lacks some. V, J and clone size reflect that table, while D and trimming were determined from the DNA. The sample lists some 350,000 clones, over 70% occurring once. This clone has just a few counts. Cohort placement rested on clinical history that participants reported themselves. Among Cohort 3 donors, those recovered had two negative PCRs, clearance, or symptom resolution. This receptor was taken from a young man who had recovered from COVID-19. Sequencing was performed on PBMCs or T cells enriched from blood (not recorded which).

CDR3 nucleotides: TGTGCCAGCAGTGAGCGGGGGGCCACAGATACGCAGTATTTT. Translation gives CASSERGATDTQYF. The chain has TRBV6-4 and TRBJ2-3, with 8 bases fitting TRBD2. Germline-derived CDR1 and CDR2 are MRHNA and SNTAGT. CDR3 size: 14 residues. Trimming cost V 3 bases and J 2 bases; bases outside gene matches: 1.